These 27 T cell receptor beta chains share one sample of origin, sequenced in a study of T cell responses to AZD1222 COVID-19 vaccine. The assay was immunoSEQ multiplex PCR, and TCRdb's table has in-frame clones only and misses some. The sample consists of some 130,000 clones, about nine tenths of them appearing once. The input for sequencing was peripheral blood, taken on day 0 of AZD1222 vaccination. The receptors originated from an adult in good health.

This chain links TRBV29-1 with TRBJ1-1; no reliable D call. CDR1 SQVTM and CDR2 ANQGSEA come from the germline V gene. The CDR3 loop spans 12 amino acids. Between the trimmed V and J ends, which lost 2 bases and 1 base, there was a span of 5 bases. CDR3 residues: CSVEWGNTEAFF. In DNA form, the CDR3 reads TGCAGCGTTGAATGGGGGAACACTGAAGCTTTCTTT.

The CDR3 loop is CASSQIPEVNQPQHF. DNA for the CDR3: TGTGCCAGCAGTCAAATTCCGGAAGTGAATCAGCCCCAGCATTTT. The rearrangement joins TRBV6-5 to TRBJ1-5; no clear D gene. Germline CDR1 reads MNHEY; CDR2 reads SVGAGI. The CDR3 runs to 15 residues. The V gene lost 5 bases and the J gene lost 4 bases, with 15 bases spanning the gap.

The CDR3 protein is CASSYSRAGGFYEQYF. CDR3 nucleotides: TGTGCCAGCAGTTACTCGAGGGCGGGGGGGTTCTACGAGCAGTACTTC. The chain links TRBV6-5 to TRBJ2-7; 9 nucleotides line up with TRBD2. The CDR3 totals 16 residues. Trimming removed 0 bases from V and 3 bases from J; junction bases left unmatched: 6. The germline gives CDR1 MNHEY, CDR2 SVGAGI.

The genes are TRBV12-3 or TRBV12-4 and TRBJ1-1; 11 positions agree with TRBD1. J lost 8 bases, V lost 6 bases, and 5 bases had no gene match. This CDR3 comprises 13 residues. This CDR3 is CASSQGTGGEAFF. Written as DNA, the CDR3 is TGTGCCAGCAGCCAAGGGACAGGGGGGGAAGCTTTCTTT.

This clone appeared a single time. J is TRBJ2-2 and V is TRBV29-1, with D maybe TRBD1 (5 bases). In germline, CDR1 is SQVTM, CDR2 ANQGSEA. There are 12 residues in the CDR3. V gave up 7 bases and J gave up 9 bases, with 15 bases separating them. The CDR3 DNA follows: TGCAGCGCTGACCCAGGGTCCAGGGAGCTGTTTTTT. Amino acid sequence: CSADPGSRELFF.

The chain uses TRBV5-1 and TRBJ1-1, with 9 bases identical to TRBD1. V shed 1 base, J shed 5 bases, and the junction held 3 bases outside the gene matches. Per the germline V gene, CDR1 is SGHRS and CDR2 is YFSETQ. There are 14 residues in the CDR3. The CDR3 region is CASSLTTGGTEAFF. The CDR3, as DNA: TGCGCCAGCAGCTTGACGACAGGGGGAACTGAAGCTTTCTTT.

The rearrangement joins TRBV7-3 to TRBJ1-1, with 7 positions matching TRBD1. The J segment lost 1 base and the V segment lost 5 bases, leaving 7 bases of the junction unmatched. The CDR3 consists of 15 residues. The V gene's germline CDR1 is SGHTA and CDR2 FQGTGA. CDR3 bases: TGTGCCAGCAGCCGGGCAGGGGGTGAGAACACTGAAGCTTTCTTT. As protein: CASSRAGGENTEAFF.

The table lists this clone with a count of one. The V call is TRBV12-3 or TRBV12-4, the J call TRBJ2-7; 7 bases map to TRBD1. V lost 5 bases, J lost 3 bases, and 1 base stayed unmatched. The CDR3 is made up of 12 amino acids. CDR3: CASSRQGYEQYF. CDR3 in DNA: TGTGCCAGCAGTCGACAGGGCTACGAGCAGTACTTC.

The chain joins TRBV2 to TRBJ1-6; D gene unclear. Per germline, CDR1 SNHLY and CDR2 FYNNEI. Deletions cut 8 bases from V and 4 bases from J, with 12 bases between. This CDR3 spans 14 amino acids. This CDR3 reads CASLTETYNSPLHF. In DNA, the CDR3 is TGTGCCAGCCTGACCGAGACGTATAATTCACCCCTCCACTTT.

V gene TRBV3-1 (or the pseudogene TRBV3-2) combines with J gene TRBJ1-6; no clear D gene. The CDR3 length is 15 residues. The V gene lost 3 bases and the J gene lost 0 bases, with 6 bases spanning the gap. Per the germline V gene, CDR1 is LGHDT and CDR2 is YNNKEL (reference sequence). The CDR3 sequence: CASSHSGSYNSPLHF. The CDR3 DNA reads TGTGCCAGCAGCCATTCTGGCTCCTATAATTCACCCCTCCACTTT.

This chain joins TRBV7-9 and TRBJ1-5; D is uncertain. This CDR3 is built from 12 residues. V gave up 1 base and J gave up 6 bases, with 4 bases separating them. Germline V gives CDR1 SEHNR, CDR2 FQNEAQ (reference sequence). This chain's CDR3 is CASSLDSQPQHF. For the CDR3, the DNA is TGTGCCAGCAGCTTAGACAGTCAGCCCCAGCATTTT.

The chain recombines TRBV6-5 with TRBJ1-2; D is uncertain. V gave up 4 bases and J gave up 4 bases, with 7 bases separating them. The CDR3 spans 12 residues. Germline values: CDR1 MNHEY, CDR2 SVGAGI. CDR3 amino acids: CASSSALYGYTF. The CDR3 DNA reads TGTGCCAGCAGTTCCGCCCTCTATGGCTACACCTTC.

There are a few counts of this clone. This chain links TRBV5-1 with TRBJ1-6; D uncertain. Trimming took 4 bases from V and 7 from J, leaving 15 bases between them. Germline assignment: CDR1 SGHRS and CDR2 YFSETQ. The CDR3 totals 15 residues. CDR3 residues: CASSLMAGGNSPLHF. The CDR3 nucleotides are TGCGCCAGCAGCCTGATGGCGGGCGGGAATTCACCCCTCCACTTT.

The CDR3 nucleotides read TGTGCCAGCAGTTTAAGTGTGGTCGAGTCCTACGAGCAGTACTTC. Translation: CASSLSVVESYEQYF. V is TRBV27 and J is TRBJ2-7; no firm D call. The CDR3 extends over 15 amino acids. Germline values: CDR1 MNHEY, CDR2 SMNVEV (reference sequence). V lost 2 bases and J 1 base, leaving 12 bases between the germline ends.

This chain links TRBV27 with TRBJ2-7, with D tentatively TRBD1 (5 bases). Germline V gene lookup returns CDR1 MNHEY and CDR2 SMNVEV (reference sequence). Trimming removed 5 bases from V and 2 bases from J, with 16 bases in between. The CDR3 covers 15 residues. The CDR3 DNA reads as TGTGCCAGCAGTCCCCGCACAGGCTCGCCCTACGAGCAGTACTTC. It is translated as CASSPRTGSPYEQYF.

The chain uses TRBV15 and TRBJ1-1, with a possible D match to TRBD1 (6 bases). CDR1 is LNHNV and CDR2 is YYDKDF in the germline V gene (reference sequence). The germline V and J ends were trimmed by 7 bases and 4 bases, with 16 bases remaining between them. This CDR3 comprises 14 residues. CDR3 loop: CATTSDGGLTEAFF. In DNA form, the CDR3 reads TGTGCCACCACCTCCGATGGGGGGCTCACTGAAGCTTTCTTT.

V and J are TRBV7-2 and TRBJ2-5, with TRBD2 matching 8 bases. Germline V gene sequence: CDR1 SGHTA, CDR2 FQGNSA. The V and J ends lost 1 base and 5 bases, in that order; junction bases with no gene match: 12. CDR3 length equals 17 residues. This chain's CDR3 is CASSLDPGGRIFETQYF. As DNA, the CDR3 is TGTGCCAGCAGCTTAGATCCGGGGGGGCGCATTTTTGAGACCCAGTACTTC.

The DNA for the CDR3 is TGTGCCAGCACCCAAGGTGGTCTCGGGGAGCTGTTTTTT. It yields the protein CASTQGGLGELFF. This chain links TRBV25-1 with TRBJ2-2; no clear D. This CDR3 comprises 13 residues. Germline V lookup: CDR1 MGHDK, CDR2 SYGVNS. V dropped 7 bases and J dropped 7 bases, with 13 bases sitting between them.

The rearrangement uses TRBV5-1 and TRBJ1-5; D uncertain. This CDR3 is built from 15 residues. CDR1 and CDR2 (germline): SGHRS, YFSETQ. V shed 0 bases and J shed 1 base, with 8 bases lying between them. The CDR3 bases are TGCGCCAGCAGCTTGGGCGGGTCAAGCAATCAGCCCCAGCATTTT. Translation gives CASSLGGSSNQPQHF.

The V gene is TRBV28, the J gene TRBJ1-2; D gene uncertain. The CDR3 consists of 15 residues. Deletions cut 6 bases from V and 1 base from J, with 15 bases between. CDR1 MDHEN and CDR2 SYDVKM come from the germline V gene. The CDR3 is CASRTGQIYNYGYTF. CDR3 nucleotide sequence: TGTGCCAGCAGAACCGGGCAGATCTATAACTATGGCTACACCTTC.

The CDR3 is CASSIPGGLSHEQFF. CDR3 nucleotides: TGTGCCAGTAGTATACCCGGGGGCCTGTCCCATGAGCAGTTCTTC. The chain uses TRBV19 and TRBJ2-1; D is possibly TRBD1 or TRBD2 (6 bases each). The CDR3 covers 15 residues. The V gene's germline CDR1 is LNHDA and CDR2 SQIVND (reference sequence). V was trimmed by 2 bases and J by 8 bases, leaving 16 bases between them.

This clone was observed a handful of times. CDR3 DNA: TGTGCCAGCAGTTTGGGCAGTAACAATGAAAAACTGTTTTTT. It translates to CASSLGSNNEKLFF. V is TRBV28 and J is TRBJ1-4, with D hard to call. The CDR3 length is 14 residues. V lost 3 bases and J 5 bases, leaving 10 bases between the germline ends. CDR1 is MDHEN, CDR2 SYDVKM, per germline.

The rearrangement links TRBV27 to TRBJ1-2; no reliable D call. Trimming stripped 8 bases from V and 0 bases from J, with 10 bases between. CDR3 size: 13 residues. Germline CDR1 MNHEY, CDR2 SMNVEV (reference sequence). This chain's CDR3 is CASGLASNYGYTF. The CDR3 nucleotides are TGTGCCAGCGGCCTGGCTTCTAACTATGGCTACACCTTC.

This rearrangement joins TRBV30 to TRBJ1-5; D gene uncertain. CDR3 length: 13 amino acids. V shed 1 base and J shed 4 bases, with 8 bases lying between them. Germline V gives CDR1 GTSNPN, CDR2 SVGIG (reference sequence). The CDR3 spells CAWSASLNQPQHF. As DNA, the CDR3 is TGTGCCTGGAGTGCCAGTTTGAATCAGCCCCAGCATTTT.

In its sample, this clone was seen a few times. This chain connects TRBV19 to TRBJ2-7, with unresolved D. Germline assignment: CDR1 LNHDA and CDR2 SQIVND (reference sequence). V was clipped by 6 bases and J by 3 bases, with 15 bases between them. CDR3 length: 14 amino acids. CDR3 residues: CASRELAGNYEQYF. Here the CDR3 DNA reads TGTGCCAGTAGAGAGTTGGCAGGAAACTACGAGCAGTACTTC.

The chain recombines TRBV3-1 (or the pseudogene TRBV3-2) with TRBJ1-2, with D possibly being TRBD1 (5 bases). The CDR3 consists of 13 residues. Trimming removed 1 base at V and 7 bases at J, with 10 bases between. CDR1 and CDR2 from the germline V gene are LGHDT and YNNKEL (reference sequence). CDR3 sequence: CASSQAARAGYTF. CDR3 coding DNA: TGTGCCAGCAGCCAAGCCGCCAGGGCTGGCTACACCTTC.

The CDR3 coding sequence is TGTGCCAGCAGCGTAGGTGGGGGGGACTATGGCTACACCTTC. Amino acid sequence: CASSVGGGDYGYTF. This sequence joins TRBV9 and TRBJ1-2, with D possibly matching TRBD1 (5 bases). Germline V lookup: CDR1 SGDLS, CDR2 YYNGEE. The V end was cut by 0 bases, the J end by 3 bases, with 9 bases between. The CDR3 covers 14 residues.